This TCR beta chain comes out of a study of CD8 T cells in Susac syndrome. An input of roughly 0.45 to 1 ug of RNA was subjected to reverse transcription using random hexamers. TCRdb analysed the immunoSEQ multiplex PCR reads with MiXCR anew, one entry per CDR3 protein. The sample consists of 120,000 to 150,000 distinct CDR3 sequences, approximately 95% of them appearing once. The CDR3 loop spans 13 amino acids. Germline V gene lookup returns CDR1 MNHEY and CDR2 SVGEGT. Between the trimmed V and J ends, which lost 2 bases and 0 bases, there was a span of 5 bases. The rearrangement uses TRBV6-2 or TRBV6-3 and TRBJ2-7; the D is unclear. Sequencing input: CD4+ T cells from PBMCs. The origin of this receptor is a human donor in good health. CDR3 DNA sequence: TGTGCCAGCAGTTACGACGACTCCTACGAGCAGTACTTC. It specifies CASSYDDSYEQYF.